This TCR beta chain is from a study of blood T cells in healthy people across ages. General study points: Across samples, TCR beta diversity tracked strongly with naive T cell percentage. Reliance upon unsorted PBMCs precluded definitive naive versus antigen-experienced comparison.

Combining a sample-barcoded 5' primer with a J-beta primer mix, a second PCR ran for roughly 7 to 12 cycles. MiXCR, applied by TCRdb to the 5' RACE reads, yields one record per CDR3 protein. The table has about 1,500,000 distinct CDR3 sequences, under 30% seen once. Looked up from germline, CDR1 is MNHEY and CDR2 is SVGEGT. This CDR3 contains 16 residues. Healthy Russian Caucasian donors spanned ages about 6 to 95 years. Total RNA extraction produced at least 5 micrograms (per sample) for the study. In regard to this clonotype: Its antigen is currently unknown. Just one base apart from a much larger clone, this may be a read error.

The sequence was collected from a woman in her twenties or thirties in good health. The J gene is TRBJ1-5, the V gene TRBV6-2 or TRBV6-3, with D hard to call. What was sequenced was blood. The CDR3 loop reads CASRYSTGFSNQPQHF. CDR3 bases: TGTGCCAGCAGATACTCGACGGGCTTTAGCAATCAGCCCCAGCATTTT.